A single sample gave rise to the 23 T cell receptor beta chains below, sequenced in a study of blood T cell repertoires in COVID-19. TCRdb keeps only in-frame clones here, not all; method: immunoSEQ multiplex PCR. The sample has a few hundred thousand clones; approximately 83% are singletons. The sample comprised PBMCs or T cells enriched from blood (not recorded which). The receptors shown here come from a man younger than 40 who had recovered from COVID-19.

V and J are TRBV9 and TRBJ2-4; TRBD1 aligns across 7 bases. Germline CDR1 reads SGDLS; CDR2 reads YYNGEE. The CDR3 has 13 amino acids. J was trimmed by 6 bases and V by 3 bases; bases with no gene match: 3. CDR3 loop: CASSEYRGNIQYF. CDR3 sequence (DNA): TGTGCCAGCAGCGAGTACAGGGGAAACATTCAGTACTTC.

The gene calls are TRBV4-2 and TRBJ2-1; 9 bases align to TRBD2. This CDR3 contains 15 residues. Germline CDR1 and CDR2: LGHNA and YNFKEQ. Trimming at V came to 0 bases and at J to 7 bases, leaving 4 bases not matched to a gene. CDR3 sequence (DNA): TGTGCCAGCAGCCAAGAGGCGGGGGGGCCGAATGAGCAGTTCTTC. This encodes CASSQEAGGPNEQFF.

CDR3 sequence reads: CASSRALESNEAFF. Here the CDR3 DNA reads TGTGCCAGTAGTAGAGCCCTAGAATCTAATGAAGCTTTCTTT. The chain joins TRBV19 to TRBJ1-1; D is uncertain. The CDR3 has 14 residues. The germline gives CDR1 LNHDA, CDR2 SQIVND (reference sequence). Deletions cut 4 bases from V and 7 bases from J, with 16 bases between.

The rearrangement links TRBV15 to TRBJ1-1, with a possible D match to TRBD1 (5 bases). The length of the CDR3 is 15 residues. The ends were cut back, 5 bases at V and 1 base at J, with 14 bases in the middle. Germline CDR1 reads LNHNV; CDR2 reads YYDKDF (reference sequence). The CDR3 sequence: CATSPTRAENTEAFF. The CDR3 DNA sequence: TGTGCCACCAGCCCGACCAGGGCGGAGAACACTGAAGCTTTCTTT.

The V gene is TRBV12-5, the J gene TRBJ1-2; TRBD1 might be the D (5 bases). Trimming removed 7 bases from V and 6 bases from J, with 6 bases in between. From germline, CDR1 is LGHNT and CDR2 FRNRAP. This CDR3 spans 10 amino acids. The CDR3 DNA is TGTGCTAGTGAGGGGAATGGCTACACCTTC. This sequence encodes CASEGNGYTF.

This rearrangement joins TRBV7-2 to TRBJ2-7; possible D gene TRBD1, 6 bases. The germline V and J ends were trimmed by 1 base and 2 bases, with 21 bases remaining between them. The CDR3 extends over 18 amino acids. Germline CDR1 is SGHTA and CDR2 is FQGNSA. CDR3 sequence: CASSLEVGQSWGPYEQYF. CDR3 in DNA: TGTGCCAGCAGCTTAGAAGTAGGACAGAGTTGGGGGCCCTACGAGCAGTACTTC.

This chain connects TRBV5-4 to TRBJ1-1; TRBD1 agrees at 8 bases. The CDR3 extends over 17 amino acids. V lost 4 bases and J lost 4; bases outside the gene matches: 15. Per germline, CDR1 SGHNT and CDR2 YYREEE (reference sequence). The CDR3 protein is CASSPPATGVGLTEAFF. CDR3 sequence (DNA): TGTGCCAGCAGCCCACCTGCGACAGGGGTTGGCCTCACTGAAGCTTTCTTT.

The DNA of the CDR3 is TGTGCCAGCAGGAAGCAGGGGGCTGATGGCTACACCTTC. Residues: CASRKQGADGYTF. This chain connects TRBV12-3 or TRBV12-4 to TRBJ1-2; 8 bases agree with TRBD1. CDR3 length equals 13 residues. The V segment lost 6 bases and the J segment 6 bases; nucleotides outside the gene matches: 6.

This clone was found once. The chain is built from TRBV7-8 and TRBJ2-3; the match to TRBD1 covers 8 bases. Germline V gene lookup returns CDR1 SGHVS and CDR2 FQNEAQ. The length of the CDR3 is 17 residues. V dropped 5 bases and J dropped 2; count of bases not matched to a gene: 12. CDR3 sequence (DNA): TGTGCCAGCAGCACCTACTCGGGGACAGGAACCACAGATACGCAGTATTTT. Encoded protein: CASSTYSGTGTTDTQYF.

J is TRBJ1-2 and V is TRBV5-4, with D perhaps matching TRBD1 (6 bases). The CDR3 is 15 amino acids. Germline CDR1 and CDR2: SGHNT and YYREEE (reference sequence). V lost 4 bases and J lost 5, with 18 bases in between. This chain's CDR3 is CASSRQGGIGYGYTF. CDR3 sequence (DNA): TGTGCCAGCAGCCGTCAAGGGGGTATAGGGTATGGCTACACCTTC.

A single count supports this clone. This chain links TRBV27 with TRBJ2-7, with 8 bases lining up with TRBD1. The CDR3 loop spans 14 amino acids. V lost 3 bases and J lost 4; bases outside the gene matches: 5. Germline loops: CDR1 MNHEY, CDR2 SMNVEV (reference sequence). The CDR3 DNA is TGTGCCAGCAGTTTTCAGGGGGCGACTTACGAGCAGTACTTC. Protein product: CASSFQGATYEQYF.

The genes are TRBV9 and TRBJ1-2; 8 bases line up with TRBD1. The CDR3 sequence is 17 residues long. Per germline, CDR1 SGDLS and CDR2 YYNGEE. J lost 6 bases, V lost 4 bases, and 17 bases had no gene match. The CDR3 region is CASSPRGAGQGLNGYTF. CDR3 coding DNA: TGTGCCAGCAGCCCTCGGGGAGCTGGACAGGGCCTGAATGGCTACACCTTC.

This chain links TRBV11-2 with TRBJ1-1, with D perhaps matching TRBD1 (6 bases). Trimming took 1 base from V and 1 from J, leaving 13 bases between them. From germline, CDR1 is SGHAT and CDR2 FQNNGV. CDR3 length equals 16 residues. In DNA, the CDR3 is TGTGCCAGCAGCTTAGGCAGGGGAAAGGGGAACACTGAAGCTTTCTTT. Protein product: CASSLGRGKGNTEAFF.

The rearrangement uses TRBV5-1 and TRBJ1-2, with D possibly TRBD1 on 5 matching bases. Trimming cost V 1 base and J 8 bases, with 12 bases left between them. CDR1 and CDR2 (germline): SGHRS, YFSETQ. The CDR3 sequence is 13 residues long. CDR3 amino acids: CASSLNGGVGYTF. Here the CDR3 DNA reads TGCGCCAGCAGCTTGAACGGAGGGGTCGGCTACACCTTC.

This chain uses TRBV7-8 with TRBJ2-7, with D perhaps matching TRBD1 (5 bases). CDR3 length: 15 residues. Germline lookup yields CDR1 SGHVS and CDR2 FQNEAQ. The ends were cut back, 2 bases at V and 3 bases at J, with 14 bases in the middle. The CDR3 DNA sequence: TGTGCCAGCAGCTTACCGGGCAGGGATTACTACGAGCAGTACTTC. It translates to CASSLPGRDYYEQYF.

This clone was picked up a small number of times. The chain carries TRBV9 and TRBJ2-1, with D hard to call. CDR1 and CDR2 from the germline V gene are SGDLS and YYNGEE. V was trimmed by 4 bases and J by 0 bases, leaving 14 bases between them. The CDR3 length is 16 residues. The CDR3 DNA sequence: TGTGCCAGCAGCATTATAAGACACTTCTCCTACAATGAGCAGTTCTTC. Amino acids: CASSIIRHFSYNEQFF.

The V and J genes are TRBV9 and TRBJ1-2; tentative D call: TRBD1 (6 bases). Germline CDR1 reads SGDLS; CDR2 reads YYNGEE. Trimming took 4 bases from V and 3 from J, leaving 16 bases between them. The CDR3 sequence is 15 residues long. The CDR3 nucleotides read TGTGCCAGCAGCCAGGGGCAGGAAGCCTACTATGGCTACACCTTC. This sequence encodes CASSQGQEAYYGYTF. Using reference TRBV9 and TRBJ1-2 for the parts outside the CDR3, the full variable domain is DSGVTQTPKHLITATGQRVTLRCSPRSGDLSVYWYQQSLDQGLQFLIQYYNGEERAKGNILERFSAQQFPDLHSELNLSSLELGDSALYFCASSQGQEAYYGYTFGSGTRLTVV.

This clone has a single count. The genes are TRBV5-5 and TRBJ2-7; 9 nucleotides match TRBD1. CDR3 size: 14 residues. V trimming: 0 bases; J trimming: 4 bases; junction bases outside the gene matches: 2. The germline CDR1 and CDR2 sequences are SGHKS and YYEKEE (reference sequence). The DNA for the CDR3 is TGTGCCAGCAGCTTGGTACAGGGGGCTTACGAGCAGTACTTC. Translation: CASSLVQGAYEQYF.

V is TRBV10-3 and J is TRBJ1-3; D gene ambiguous. The V and J ends lost 6 bases and 2 bases respectively, with 14 bases between them. Looked up from germline, CDR1 is ENHRY and CDR2 is SYGVKD. This CDR3 has 15 residues. CDR3 amino acids: CAIRPRGNAGNTIYF. The CDR3 DNA sequence: TGTGCCATCAGGCCCCGAGGGAACGCTGGAAACACCATATATTTT.

The genes are TRBV7-3 and TRBJ2-1, with 9 bases matching TRBD1. V was clipped by 3 bases and J by 1 base; unmatched bases: 1. Germline V lookup: CDR1 SGHTA, CDR2 FQGTGA. This CDR3 contains 15 residues. CDR3 protein: CASSLTGGSYNEQFF. The CDR3 DNA reads TGTGCCAGCAGCTTGACAGGGGGGTCCTACAATGAGCAGTTCTTC. The variable domain in full, completed from reference TRBV7-3 and TRBJ2-1, reads GAGVSQTPSNKVTEKGKYVELRCDPISGHTALYWYRQSLGQGPEFLIYFQGTGAADDSGLPNDRFFAVRPEGSVSTLKIQRTERGDSAVYLCASSLTGGSYNEQFFGPGTRLTVL.

V is TRBV27 and J is TRBJ1-1, with 7 bases matching TRBD1. The CDR3 is made up of 13 amino acids. Per germline, CDR1 MNHEY and CDR2 SMNVEV (reference sequence). The V gene end was trimmed by 8 bases and the J gene end by 6 bases; junction bases not matched to a gene: 9. The CDR3 region is CASGNRGRAEAFF. CDR3 DNA sequence: TGTGCCAGCGGGAACAGGGGCCGGGCTGAAGCTTTCTTT.

The chain employs TRBV7-8 and TRBJ2-3, with 8 nucleotides matching TRBD2. The CDR3 runs 19 residues. Germline CDR1 is SGHVS and CDR2 is FQNEAQ. V gave up 5 bases and J gave up 0 bases; unmatched junction bases: 16. The CDR3 sequence is CASSPRPTSGPTSTDTQYF. In nucleotides, the CDR3 is TGTGCCAGCAGCCCCCGCCCCACTAGCGGACCTACTAGCACAGATACGCAGTATTTT.

The chain is built from TRBV27 and TRBJ2-4, with a possible D match to TRBD1 (6 bases). Trimming pared 7 bases from V and 0 bases from J, leaving 10 bases between. In germline, CDR1 is MNHEY, CDR2 SMNVEV (reference sequence). CDR3 length equals 14 residues. In DNA form, the CDR3 reads TGTGCCAGCACCTCGGACAGAGCCAAAAACATTCAGTACTTC. Its protein is CASTSDRAKNIQYF.